Presented here are 9 T cell receptor beta chains from one specimen sequenced in a study. A single record per CDR3 protein comes from TCRdb applying MiXCR to the RT-PCR reads. The repertoire holds more than 600,000 distinct CDR3 sequences, with 11% to 15% as singletons. Sequencing was performed on memory CD4+ T cells from blood. The receptors were sampled from a female donor in good health, serving as a healthy control.

This clonotype was picked up a small number of times. The chain recombines TRBV20-1 with TRBJ2-3, with 10 bases lining up with TRBD2. Germline values: CDR1 DFQATT, CDR2 SNEGSKA (reference sequence). The J segment lost 7 bases and the V segment lost 3 bases, leaving 16 bases of the junction unmatched. The CDR3 is made up of 17 amino acids. The CDR3 spells CSASPDGAGGLANTQYF. The DNA for the CDR3 is TGCAGTGCTAGCCCGGACGGAGCGGGAGGGCTAGCAAATACGCAGTATTTT.

This clonotype was recorded many times. CDR3 protein: CASSFPGRPDTQYF. The CDR3 bases are TGTGCCAGCAGCTTCCCGGGCCGTCCGGATACGCAGTATTTT. The rearrangement links TRBV7-2 to TRBJ2-3; D is unclear. Trimming left V 3 bases short and J 6 bases short, with 13 bases between. The CDR3 sequence is 14 residues long. The germline gives CDR1 SGHTA, CDR2 FQGNSA.

This clonotype was counted between two and nine times. CDR3 nucleotide sequence: TGTGCCAGCAGTCCCCGACAGGATTGGAGCTCCTACGAGCAGTACTTC. Translating gives CASSPRQDWSSYEQYF. The chain carries TRBV6-5 and TRBJ2-7, with D possibly being TRBD1 (6 bases). The CDR3 is 16 residues long. Trimming stripped 5 bases from V and 0 bases from J, with 17 bases between. The germline V gene encodes CDR1 MNHEY and CDR2 SVGAGI.

This clonotype was picked up a small number of times. The V gene is TRBV7-2, the J gene TRBJ1-2, with D perhaps TRBD1 (6 bases). This CDR3 comprises 14 residues. The germline V gene has CDR1 SGHTA and CDR2 FQGNSA. Trimming left V 5 bases short and J 4 bases short, with 14 bases between. The CDR3 coding sequence is TGTGCCAGCAGCGATCCGGGACACCCCTATGGCTACACCTTC. Translated: CASSDPGHPYGYTF.

This clonotype was observed many times. J is TRBJ2-7 and V is TRBV6-5; perhaps TRBD1 as D (5 bases). Between the trimmed V and J ends, which lost 6 bases and 6 bases, there was a span of 9 bases. The CDR3 is made up of 11 amino acids. In germline, CDR1 is MNHEY, CDR2 SVGAGI. The CDR3 sequence is CASRQDGEQYF. The DNA of the CDR3 is TGTGCCAGCAGACAGGACGGCGAGCAGTACTTC.

J is TRBJ2-1 and V is TRBV11-2; 10 positions agree with TRBD2. This CDR3 comprises 14 residues. The trim removed 5 bases at V and 7 bases at J, leaving 5 bases unmatched. The germline CDR1 and CDR2 sequences are SGHAT and FQNNGV. The CDR3 region is CASSASGGLNEQFF. In DNA, the CDR3 is TGTGCCAGCAGCGCTAGCGGGGGCCTAAATGAGCAGTTCTTC. Supplemented by reference TRBV11-2 and TRBJ2-1, the full variable domain reads EAGVAQSPRYKIIEKRQSVAFWCNPISGHATLYWYQQILGQGPKLLIQFQNNGVVDDSQLPKDRFSAERLKGVDSTLKIQPAKLEDSAVYLCASSASGGLNEQFFGPGTRLTVL.

J is TRBJ2-7 and V is TRBV6-5, with 13 bases that match TRBD2. Trimming at V came to 6 bases and at J to 3 bases, leaving 8 bases not matched to a gene. Germline values: CDR1 MNHEY, CDR2 SVGAGI. The CDR3 totals 16 residues. In nucleotides, the CDR3 is TGTGCCAGCAGGGCGGGACTAGCGGGATACAGCTACGAGCAGTACTTC. Translation: CASRAGLAGYSYEQYF.

This clonotype was counted a few times. The rearrangement links TRBV5-1 to TRBJ1-2, with TRBD1 matching over 11 bases. This CDR3 is 15 amino acids long. J was trimmed by 1 base and V by 4 bases; bases with no gene match: 3. Germline V gives CDR1 SGHRS, CDR2 YFSETQ. The DNA for the CDR3 is TGCGCCAGCAGCCAAGGGACAGGGGGTAACTATGGCTACACCTTC. As protein: CASSQGTGGNYGYTF.

The gene calls are TRBV20-1 and TRBJ2-1; the match to TRBD2 covers 7 bases. This CDR3 comprises 14 residues. Germline V gene lookup returns CDR1 DFQATT and CDR2 SNEGSKA (reference sequence). The V gene end was trimmed by 7 bases and the J gene end by 5 bases; junction bases not matched to a gene: 11. The CDR3 here is CSEEGGRGDNEQFF. In DNA, the CDR3 is TGCAGTGAAGAGGGCGGGAGAGGCGACAATGAGCAGTTCTTC.